This TCR beta chain stems from a study of PD-L1 blockade in urothelial cancer. Study at large: Blood analysis was done at 3 weeks (second dose) and 6 weeks after treatment began. Each blood sample yielded a median of roughly 150,000 T cells. General study points: Where pretreatment blood TCR clonality fell below the median, better survival was predicted.

Per the germline V gene, CDR1 is MDHEN and CDR2 is SYDVKM. CDR3 size: 14 residues. The V end was cut by 5 bases, the J end by 3 bases, with 10 bases between. The investigators introduced synthetic TCR analog templates into each PCR as spikes. Clones were read by immunoSEQ multiplex PCR, and TCRdb kept only the in-frame ones, dropping some. The sample records about 130,000 clones, roughly 80% being singletons. As to this clone: The antigen remains undetermined.

Time point defined: pretreatment peripheral blood. The chain uses TRBV28 and TRBJ2-2; D is possibly TRBD1 (6 bases). This material consisted of PBMCs, taken around atezolizumab (anti-PD-L1) treatment. The TCR comes from a man aged 50-59 years with urothelial cancer. CDR3 in amino acids: CASSPHRDTGELFF. For the CDR3, the DNA is TGTGCCAGCAGTCCCCACAGGGACACCGGGGAGCTGTTTTTT.